Shown below are 32 T cell receptor beta chains from a single sample sequenced in a study of cytomegalovirus exposure and HLA in healthy donors. Primers for the PCR totalled 60 Vbeta and 13 Jbeta. Produced via immunoSEQ multiplex PCR; TCRdb's table is partial and in-frame only. The table lists around 130,000 clones, 80% of them singletons. The sample comprised PBMCs. These TCRs come from a female donor in good health and CMV-seronegative.

The V gene is TRBV6-6, the J gene TRBJ2-7; D possibly corresponds to TRBD1 (6 bases). Per germline, CDR1 MNHNY and CDR2 SVGAGI (reference sequence). V lost 5 bases and J lost 1, with 15 bases in between. CDR3 size: 15 residues. CDR3 loop: CASSLREGGSYEQYF. DNA for the CDR3: TGTGCCAGCAGTCTCAGGGAAGGGGGTTCCTACGAGCAGTACTTC.

The chain combines TRBV19 with TRBJ2-1; D is perhaps TRBD1 (5 bases). The V and J ends lost 3 bases and 0 bases respectively, with 9 bases between them. Germline V lookup: CDR1 LNHDA, CDR2 SQIVND (reference sequence). The CDR3 runs 15 residues. The CDR3 loop reads CASSMTASSYNEQFF. DNA for the CDR3: TGTGCCAGTAGTATGACAGCTAGCTCCTACAATGAGCAGTTCTTC.

The genes are TRBV5-6 and TRBJ2-3, with 7 bases fitting TRBD1. Germline CDR1 SGHDT, CDR2 YYEEEE. The CDR3 is 15 residues long. With V trimmed by 3 bases and J by 4 bases, 8 bases remained unmatched. DNA for the CDR3: TGTGCCAGCAGCTCCCAGGGGGACGGCGCAGATACGCAGTATTTT. Protein: CASSSQGDGADTQYF.

This CDR3 is CASSLGGSIGDEQFF. The DNA for the CDR3 is TGTGCCAGCAGCTTAGGCGGGAGTATTGGGGATGAGCAGTTCTTC. The genes are TRBV7-9 and TRBJ2-1; 7 nucleotides line up with TRBD2. The germline V gene encodes CDR1 SEHNR and CDR2 FQNEAQ (reference sequence). The CDR3 runs to 15 residues. Trimming cost V 1 base and J 8 bases; bases outside gene matches: 8.

The chain employs TRBV18 and TRBJ1-1, with TRBD1 matching over 8 bases. The V and J ends lost 3 bases and 1 base, in that order; junction bases with no gene match: 7. Germline CDR1 and CDR2: KGHSH and LQKENI. The CDR3 length is 16 residues. CDR3 nucleotides: TGTGCCAGCTCACCCGTGGCAGGGGGCCCGAACACTGAAGCTTTCTTT. Amino acid sequence: CASSPVAGGPNTEAFF.

CDR3 coding DNA: TGCGCCAGCAGCTTGTCGGGAGGAAGAGGCGAGCAGTACTTC. This gives the protein CASSLSGGRGEQYF. This chain connects TRBV5-1 to TRBJ2-7, with 7 bases identical to TRBD2. The V segment lost 1 base and the J segment 6 bases; nucleotides outside the gene matches: 7. Germline CDR1 and CDR2: SGHRS and YFSETQ. This CDR3 has 14 amino acids. The full variable domain, its missing parts supplied by reference TRBV5-1 and TRBJ2-7, is KAGVTQTPRYLIKTRGQQVTLSCSPISGHRSVSWYQQTPGQGLQFLFEYFSETQRNKGNFPGRFSGRQFSNSRSEMNVSTLELGDSALYLCASSLSGGRGEQYFGPGTRLTVT.

In DNA form, the CDR3 reads TGCGCCAGCAGCTTGAGCGGTACCCCTCCCAATGAGCAGTTCTTC. It encodes CASSLSGTPPNEQFF. The chain combines TRBV5-1 with TRBJ2-1, with TRBD2 as a possible D gene (5 bases). Germline CDR1 and CDR2: SGHRS and YFSETQ. V lost 1 base, J lost 6 bases, and 14 bases lay in between. This CDR3 spans 15 amino acids.

This clone was detected once. This chain joins TRBV2 and TRBJ2-3, with D possibly matching TRBD2 (6 bases). CDR1 and CDR2 from the germline V gene are SNHLY and FYNNEI. Trimming shortened V by 6 bases and J by 5 bases, and 6 bases separated the two germline ends. CDR3 size: 11 residues. CDR3 protein: CASRGLDTQYF. DNA of the CDR3: TGTGCCAGCAGGGGACTAGATACGCAGTATTTT.

The V and J genes are TRBV7-9 and TRBJ1-2; D may be TRBD1 (5 bases). The CDR3 sequence is 14 residues long. Germline assignment: CDR1 SEHNR and CDR2 FQNEAQ (reference sequence). With 1 base removed from V and 4 bases from J, the gap between germline ends came to 10 bases. In DNA, the CDR3 is TGTGCCAGCAGCTTAGGGGGCTCCATCTATGGCTACACCTTC. It codes for CASSLGGSIYGYTF.

The rearrangement joins TRBV6-1 to TRBJ2-5; 7 nucleotides align to TRBD2. The V gene's germline CDR1 is MNHNS and CDR2 SASEGT. V lost 6 bases, J lost 2 bases, and 6 bases stayed unmatched. This CDR3 region has 14 residues. The CDR3 DNA follows: TGTGCCAGCAGAGCGGGACTCTGGCAAGAGACCCAGTACTTC. Translating it yields CASRAGLWQETQYF.

The gene calls are TRBV5-1 and TRBJ2-1; possibly TRBD1 for D (6 bases). The CDR3 length is 15 residues. V shed 7 bases and J shed 0 bases, with 14 bases lying between them. Per the germline V gene, CDR1 is SGHRS and CDR2 is YFSETQ. Here the CDR3 DNA reads TGCGCCAGCCAACAAGGGGGAAGCTCCTACAATGAGCAGTTCTTC. Translating it yields CASQQGGSSYNEQFF.

The CDR3 sequence: CASSLYSSGSGETQYF. The CDR3 DNA is TGTGCCAGCAGCTTATACTCTAGCGGGAGTGGGGAGACCCAGTACTTC. The genes are TRBV7-6 and TRBJ2-5; 10 nucleotides align to TRBD2. CDR1 is SGHVS and CDR2 is FNYEAQ in the germline V gene. CDR3 length: 16 amino acids. Trimming cost V 2 bases and J 5 bases; bases outside gene matches: 8.

The rearrangement uses TRBV27 and TRBJ2-1; 7 bases line up with TRBD1. Germline V gene data show CDR1 as MNHEY and CDR2 as SMNVEV (reference sequence). CDR3 length: 14 residues. J gave up 9 bases and V 5 bases, and 10 bases lay outside the gene matches. CDR3 loop: CASSRQTGVVEQFF. The CDR3 DNA follows: TGTGCCAGCAGTCGTCAAACAGGGGTGGTTGAGCAGTTCTTC.

V usage is TRBV5-1 and J usage is TRBJ2-5, with 14 bases that match TRBD2. J was trimmed by 2 bases and V by 1 base; bases with no gene match: 1. CDR3 length: 16 amino acids. Germline V gene sequence: CDR1 SGHRS, CDR2 YFSETQ. The CDR3 spells CASSLRLAGGQETQYF. The CDR3 DNA follows: TGCGCCAGCAGCTTGAGACTAGCGGGAGGGCAAGAGACCCAGTACTTC.

On this clone: One junction end disagrees with the germline gene, perhaps due to a read error. J is TRBJ2-1 and V is TRBV19, with TRBD1 identical over 7 bases. The germline V gene has CDR1 LNHDA and CDR2 SQIVND (reference sequence). There are 13 residues in the CDR3. The CDR3 reads CASSMGWPDRLIF. The CDR3 DNA is TGTGCCAGTAGTATGGGGTGGCCGGACAGGCTGATCTTC.

CDR3 sequence: CASSLDSFSYGYTF. The CDR3 region has the DNA TGTGCCAGCAGCCTCGACAGCTTTAGCTATGGCTACACCTTC. The chain joins TRBV6-1 to TRBJ1-2, with D tentatively TRBD1 (5 bases). The CDR3 has 14 residues. The germline V and J ends were trimmed by 6 bases and 4 bases, with 15 bases remaining between them. Germline V gives CDR1 MNHNS, CDR2 SASEGT.

Concerning this clone itself: No conserved phenylalanine or tryptophan is present at the end of the CDR3, so a read error is the likely explanation. The gene calls are TRBV5-4 and TRBJ1-4; TRBD1 aligns across 7 bases. From germline, CDR1 is SGHNT and CDR2 YYREEE (reference sequence). The CDR3 runs 14 residues. The ends lost 4 bases at V and 7 bases at J; junction bases unmatched: 7. The CDR3 DNA sequence: TGTGCCAGCAGCCACCGGGACAGTAGTGAAAAACTGTTTGTT. The encoded protein is CASSHRDSSEKLFV.

This chain joins TRBV9 and TRBJ2-5, with 8 bases matching TRBD1. TRBJ2-7 explains the end of the DNA better; the J call may be wrong. CDR3 length: 15 amino acids. Germline V gene sequence: CDR1 SGDLS, CDR2 YYNGEE. The CDR3 nucleotides read TGTGCCAGCAGCGTAAGTCAGGGGGCATTCTACGAGCAGTACTTC. It specifies CASSVSQGAFYEQYF.

The chain links TRBV30 to TRBJ1-3; 7 bases fit TRBD1. Unmatched junction bases numbered 8, after V lost 0 bases and J lost 6 bases. This CDR3 region has 15 residues. The V gene's germline CDR1 is GTSNPN and CDR2 SVGIG (reference sequence). The CDR3 spells CAWSVIDRDENTIYF. The DNA for the CDR3 is TGTGCCTGGAGTGTCATAGACAGGGACGAAAACACCATATATTTT.

The gene calls are TRBV4-1 and TRBJ2-1; possibly TRBD1 for D (5 bases). The germline V gene encodes CDR1 MGHRA and CDR2 YSYEKL. Trimming cost V 2 bases and J 6 bases, with 14 bases left between them. This CDR3 contains 15 residues. The CDR3 region has the DNA TGCGCCAGCAGCCAACTCCAGGGTATGCCCAATGAGCAGTTCTTC. This gives the protein CASSQLQGMPNEQFF.

The chain employs TRBV5-6 and TRBJ1-1; weak D call: TRBD1 (5 bases). CDR1 is SGHDT and CDR2 is YYEEEE in the germline V gene. The CDR3 is made up of 13 amino acids. The V end lost 4 bases, the J end lost 5 bases, and 12 bases lay between the germline ends. The chain's CDR3 is CASSPGYWTEAFF. CDR3 coding DNA: TGTGCCAGCAGCCCAGGGTACTGGACTGAAGCTTTCTTT.

The J gene is TRBJ2-5, the V gene TRBV14; D possibly corresponds to TRBD1 (5 bases). CDR1 is SGHDN, CDR2 FVKESK, per germline. V was clipped by 3 bases and J by 2 bases, with 13 bases between them. The CDR3 has 15 amino acids. The CDR3 nucleotides are TGTGCCAGCAGCCAGGGGCCAGGAGTTCAAGAGACCCAGTACTTC. It encodes CASSQGPGVQETQYF.

The rearrangement uses TRBV25-1 and TRBJ2-1, with D perhaps TRBD2 (6 bases). This CDR3 has 15 amino acids. Germline loops: CDR1 MGHDK, CDR2 SYGVNS. The V end was cut by 2 bases, the J end by 6 bases, with 14 bases between. The CDR3 reads CASSEGSGRFNEQFF. CDR3 nucleotide sequence: TGTGCCAGCAGTGAAGGTAGCGGCCGGTTCAATGAGCAGTTCTTC.

The chain combines TRBV5-4 with TRBJ2-5; TRBD2 is a possible D gene (5 bases). The better agreement between TRBJ2-7 and the DNA end casts doubt on the J call. The CDR3 spans 14 residues. Per the germline V gene, CDR1 is SGHNT and CDR2 is YYREEE (reference sequence). The CDR3 loop is CASSLPGESREQYF. The CDR3 DNA reads as TGTGCCAGCAGCCTCCCCGGGGAGTCCCGCGAGCAGTACTTC.

The chain couples TRBV6-6 to TRBJ2-7; 8 nucleotides line up with TRBD1. J lost 12 bases, V lost 4 bases, and 8 bases had no gene match. The CDR3 is 12 residues long. Germline CDR1 MNHNY, CDR2 SVGAGI (reference sequence). DNA of the CDR3: TGTGCCAGCAGTTTCCCCTCCGGGACAGGGTACTTC. Translating gives CASSFPSGTGYF.

The V call is TRBV6-5, the J call TRBJ1-5, with TRBD1 identical over 10 bases. The CDR3 consists of 15 residues. The V gene's germline CDR1 is MNHEY and CDR2 SVGAGI. V lost 6 bases to trimming and J lost 3 bases; unmatched junction nucleotides: 5. CDR3 DNA: TGTGCCAGCAGACGGGGACAGGGGCACAATCAGCCCCAGCATTTT. Translated, it gives CASRRGQGHNQPQHF.

The CDR3 region has the DNA TGTGCCAGCAGCGTAGAAGGAGGAGGCCAAGAGACCCAGTACTTC. This gives the protein CASSVEGGGQETQYF. The rearrangement uses TRBV9 and TRBJ2-5; possible D gene TRBD2, 5 bases. This CDR3 is built from 15 residues. V was pared by 0 bases and J by 1 base, with 10 bases between. Germline V gene sequence: CDR1 SGDLS, CDR2 YYNGEE.

V usage is TRBV10-3 and J usage is TRBJ2-5; tentatively, D is TRBD2 (5 bases). The CDR3 runs 15 residues. V lost 4 bases to trimming and J lost 0 bases, with 12 bases between them. Germline V gene sequence: CDR1 ENHRY, CDR2 SYGVKD. The CDR3 coding sequence is TGTGCCATCAGTGGGGAACTAGACAACCAAGAGACCCAGTACTTC. Translating gives CAISGELDNQETQYF.

The chain recombines TRBV7-9 with TRBJ2-7; D is perhaps TRBD1 (6 bases). The germline V gene encodes CDR1 SEHNR and CDR2 FQNEAQ (reference sequence). The CDR3 is 14 amino acids. Trimming stripped 5 bases from V and 4 bases from J, with 15 bases between. The CDR3 reads CASSQQTGRYEQYF. CDR3 coding DNA: TGTGCCAGCAGCCAACAGACAGGACGGTACGAGCAGTACTTC.

This clone has just a few counts. The chain recombines TRBV6-4 with TRBJ1-1; 9 bases align to TRBD1. Unmatched junction bases numbered 5, after V lost 2 bases and J lost 4 bases. This CDR3 is 15 amino acids long. The germline V gene encodes CDR1 MRHNA and CDR2 SNTAGT. CDR3 sequence: CASSDGTGRATEAFF. CDR3 DNA sequence: TGTGCCAGCAGTGACGGGACAGGGAGGGCCACTGAAGCTTTCTTT.

This clone turned up a few times. This chain connects TRBV19 to TRBJ1-1; 9 bases are a match to TRBD1. The CDR3 is made up of 15 amino acids. V lost 7 bases to trimming and J lost 0 bases; unmatched junction nucleotides: 6. Germline CDR1 and CDR2: LNHDA and SQIVND (reference sequence). The CDR3 coding sequence is TGTGCCAGTACCAGGACAGGGGCTCTGAACACTGAAGCTTTCTTT. It specifies CASTRTGALNTEAFF.

This chain links TRBV6-5 with TRBJ2-1; 11 nucleotides agree with TRBD1. CDR1 is MNHEY and CDR2 is SVGAGI in the germline V gene. This CDR3 region has 16 residues. The trim removed 3 bases at V and 2 bases at J, leaving 3 bases unmatched. The DNA for the CDR3 is TGTGCCAGCAGTTATGCGGGACAGGGGGCCTACAATGAGCAGTTCTTC. This translates into CASSYAGQGAYNEQFF.